The 18 T cell receptor beta chains listed next were all sequenced from one sample in a study of blood T cell repertoires in COVID-19. Here immunoSEQ multiplex PCR was the method, and the copy in TCRdb shows in-frame clones only, minus some. The top ten clones hold 7% to 8.5% of a sample with 200,000 to 250,000 clones, 70% to 90% of them seen once. Sequencing used PBMCs or T cells enriched from blood (not recorded which). The receptors shown here come from a woman aged 40 to 50 with acute COVID-19.

In the case of this clone: Other nucleotide sequences from this sample produce the same CDR3. The rearrangement uses TRBV3-1 (or the pseudogene TRBV3-2) and TRBJ2-2; a possible D gene is TRBD1 (6 bases). In germline, CDR1 is LGHDT, CDR2 YNNKEL (reference sequence). CDR3 size: 16 residues. Trimming stripped 1 base from V and 0 bases from J, with 9 bases between. The chain's CDR3 is CASSQVRQANTGELFF. Here the CDR3 DNA reads TGTGCCAGCAGCCAAGTGAGACAGGCGAACACCGGGGAGCTGTTTTTT.

The V gene is TRBV6-5, the J gene TRBJ1-2; 8 nucleotides agree with TRBD1. Germline trimming cut 3 bases from V and 2 bases from J; bases unmatched to any gene: 5. The germline gives CDR1 MNHEY, CDR2 SVGAGI. The length of the CDR3 is 15 residues. DNA of the CDR3: TGTGCCAGCAGTTATTCAGGGGGCGAGAACTATGGCTACACCTTC. Protein product: CASSYSGGENYGYTF.

This clone was detected a few times. The gene calls are TRBV11-2 and TRBJ2-5, with unresolved D. The V end was cut by 0 bases, the J end by 9 bases, with 5 bases between. Germline V gene lookup returns CDR1 SGHAT and CDR2 FQNNGV. The CDR3 runs 11 residues. In nucleotides, the CDR3 is TGTGCCAGCAGCTTAGATCTCCCCCAGTACTTC. This encodes CASSLDLPQYF.

V and J are TRBV24-1 and TRBJ1-6; 7 nucleotides agree with TRBD1. The J segment lost 5 bases and the V segment lost 7 bases, leaving 7 bases of the junction unmatched. Germline V gives CDR1 KGHDR, CDR2 SFDVKD. The length of the CDR3 is 15 residues. Here the CDR3 reads CATRVMGTDNSPLHF. The CDR3 DNA is TGTGCCACCAGAGTCATGGGGACAGATAATTCACCCCTCCACTTT.

The chain is built from TRBV7-9 and TRBJ1-4; D not certain. The CDR3 sequence is 14 residues long. The V gene's germline CDR1 is SEHNR and CDR2 FQNEAQ (reference sequence). The V and J ends lost 1 base and 2 bases respectively, with 5 bases between them. The CDR3 DNA sequence: TGTGCCAGCAGCTTAGATGGCACTAATGAAAAACTGTTTTTT. Protein product: CASSLDGTNEKLFF. Variable domain in full (rest from reference TRBV7-9 and TRBJ1-4): DTGVSQNPRHKITKRGQNVTFRCDPISEHNRLYWYRQTLGQGPEFLTYFQNEAQLEKSRLLSDRFSAERPKGSFSTLEIQRTEQGDSAMYLCASSLDGTNEKLFFGSGTQLSVL.

This clone turned up a few times. The chain recombines TRBV30 with TRBJ1-1; the D is unclear. The V end was cut by 4 bases, the J end by 5 bases, with 8 bases between. This CDR3 is 11 amino acids long. CDR1 and CDR2 from the germline V gene are GTSNPN and SVGIG (reference sequence). This chain's CDR3 is CAWTKSTEAFF. The DNA for the CDR3 is TGTGCCTGGACCAAGAGTACTGAAGCTTTCTTT.

This clone was seen just once. V is TRBV20-1 and J is TRBJ1-4; D is uncertain. Trimming took 3 bases from V and 7 from J, leaving 15 bases between them. CDR3 length equals 14 residues. In germline, CDR1 is DFQATT, CDR2 SNEGSKA (reference sequence). CDR3: CSASEAGKGEKLFF. DNA of the CDR3: TGCAGTGCTAGTGAGGCCGGGAAGGGTGAAAAACTGTTTTTT.

This sequence joins TRBV4-3 and TRBJ2-7; 10 bases fit TRBD2. Germline CDR1 is LGHNA and CDR2 is YSLEER. The CDR3 has 18 residues. V dropped 0 bases and J dropped 4; count of bases not matched to a gene: 12. The CDR3 region is CASSQEVRLAGAGYEQYF. The CDR3 nucleotides read TGCGCCAGCAGCCAAGAAGTTAGGCTAGCGGGAGCAGGGTACGAGCAGTACTTC.

The chain uses TRBV19 and TRBJ1-2; D perhaps matches TRBD1 (6 bases). Trimming cost V 4 bases and J 8 bases, with 20 bases left between them. Germline V lookup: CDR1 LNHDA, CDR2 SQIVND (reference sequence). This CDR3 has 15 amino acids. CDR3 nucleotides: TGTGCCAGTAGTACCCTTGAGGGGGGGAGGAGCGGCTACACCTTC. It is translated as CASSTLEGGRSGYTF.

The CDR3 bases are TGTGCCAGCAGTCCCCTGGTCCAAAGCGCAACTAATGAAAAACTGTTTTTT. This gives the protein CASSPLVQSATNEKLFF. The chain is built from TRBV27 and TRBJ1-4; D is uncertain. Germline V gene data show CDR1 as MNHEY and CDR2 as SMNVEV (reference sequence). The CDR3 extends over 17 amino acids. Trimming left V 5 bases short and J 0 bases short, with 16 bases between. Full variable domain (rest looked up from reference TRBV27 and TRBJ1-4): EAQVTQNPRYLITVTGKKLTVTCSQNMNHEYMSWYRQDPGLGLRQIYYSMNVEVTDKGDVPEGYKVSRKEKRNFPLILESPSPNQTSLYFCASSPLVQSATNEKLFFGSGTQLSVL.

A single count supports this clone. This chain's CDR3 is CASSTGLFNEQYF. CDR3 coding DNA: TGTGCCAGCAGTACAGGGTTATTCAACGAGCAGTACTTC. This sequence joins TRBV12-3 or TRBV12-4 and TRBJ2-7; TRBD1 is a possible D gene (6 bases). The CDR3 has 13 amino acids. Between the trimmed V and J ends, which lost 5 bases and 5 bases, there was a span of 13 bases.

This clone was recorded a few times. The CDR3: CASSSDSLYTF. In nucleotides, the CDR3 is TGTGCCAGCAGCTCGGACAGCTTATACACCTTC. V usage is TRBV7-9 and J usage is TRBJ1-2, with a weak D call TRBD1 (6 bases). V was clipped by 4 bases and J by 11 bases, with 11 bases between them. CDR1 and CDR2 (germline): SEHNR, FQNEAQ (reference sequence). This CDR3 comprises 11 residues.

The genes are TRBV7-8 and TRBJ1-4; D gene ambiguous. The CDR3 runs 13 residues. Between the trimmed V and J ends, which lost 3 bases and 4 bases, there was a span of 6 bases. Germline V lookup: CDR1 SGHVS, CDR2 FQNEAQ. The CDR3, as DNA: TGTGCCAGCAGCTTTGGTAGTAATGAAAAACTGTTTTTT. This sequence encodes CASSFGSNEKLFF. Drawing the rest from reference TRBV7-8 and TRBJ1-4, the complete variable domain is GAGVSQSPRYKVAKRGQDVALRCDPISGHVSLFWYQQALGQGPEFLTYFQNEAQLDKSGLPSDRFFAERPEGSVSTLKIQRTQQEDSAVYLCASSFGSNEKLFFGSGTQLSVL.

The chain's CDR3 is CASSVRTSGNTIYF. Here the CDR3 DNA reads TGTGCCAGCAGCGTCAGAACCTCTGGAAACACCATATATTTT. This chain connects TRBV9 to TRBJ1-3; D gene unclear. Trimming shortened V by 2 bases and J by 0 bases, and 6 bases separated the two germline ends. The CDR3 has 14 amino acids. Germline V gene lookup returns CDR1 SGDLS and CDR2 YYNGEE.

The V call is TRBV6-5, the J call TRBJ1-2; 11 bases are shared with TRBD1. The CDR3 consists of 13 residues. Germline loops: CDR1 MNHEY, CDR2 SVGAGI. V shed 5 bases and J 8 bases; nucleotides not matched to a gene: 4. CDR3 in DNA: TGTGCCAGCAGTCGGGGACAGGGGGACGGCTACACCTTC. Amino acid sequence: CASSRGQGDGYTF.

This clone was recorded a few times. The rearrangement uses TRBV9 and TRBJ2-3, with 8 bases lining up with TRBD2. Trimming removed 3 bases from V and 2 bases from J; junction bases left unmatched: 17. Germline CDR1 is SGDLS and CDR2 is YYNGEE. This CDR3 has 19 residues. The CDR3 reads CASSGGLASGRYNTDTQYF. The CDR3 DNA is TGTGCCAGCAGCGGGGGCCTAGCTAGCGGGCGTTACAACACAGATACGCAGTATTTT.

The genes are TRBV18 and TRBJ1-5; TRBD1 is a possible D gene (5 bases). Germline V lookup: CDR1 KGHSH, CDR2 LQKENI. The V gene lost 6 bases and the J gene lost 0 bases, with 15 bases spanning the gap. CDR3 length equals 16 residues. CDR3 protein: CASSPLGGASNQPQHF. CDR3 coding DNA: TGTGCCAGCTCTCCGTTGGGAGGGGCTAGCAATCAGCCCCAGCATTTT.

This clone was observed many times. This chain joins TRBV6-2 or TRBV6-3 and TRBJ2-7; 9 bases map to TRBD1. Germline CDR1 reads MNHEY; CDR2 reads SVGEGT. V trimming: 5 bases; J trimming: 5 bases; junction bases outside the gene matches: 7. The CDR3 covers 14 residues. The DNA for the CDR3 is TGTGCCAGCAGTGAGACAGGGGGAACGGACGAGCAGTACTTC. It encodes CASSETGGTDEQYF.